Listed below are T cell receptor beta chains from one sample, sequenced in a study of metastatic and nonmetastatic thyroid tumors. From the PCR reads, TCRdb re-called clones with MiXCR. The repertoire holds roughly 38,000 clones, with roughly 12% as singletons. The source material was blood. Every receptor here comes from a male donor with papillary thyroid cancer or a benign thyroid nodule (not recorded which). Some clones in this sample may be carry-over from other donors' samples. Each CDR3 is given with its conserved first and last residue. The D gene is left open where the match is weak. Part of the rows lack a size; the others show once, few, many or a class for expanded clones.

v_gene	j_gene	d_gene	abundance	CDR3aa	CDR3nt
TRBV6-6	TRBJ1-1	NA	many	CASRYLGTPMNTEAFF	TGTGCCAGCCGCTACCTGGGGACCCCAATGAACACTGAAGCTTTCTTT
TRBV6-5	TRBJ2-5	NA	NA	CASSSISAGPGETQYF	TGTGCCAGCAGTTCGATTAGCGCTGGACCGGGTGAGACCCAGTACTTC
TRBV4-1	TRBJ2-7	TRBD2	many	CASSQVQTSIDEQYF	TGCGCCAGCAGCCAAGTCCAGACTAGCATAGACGAGCAGTACTTC
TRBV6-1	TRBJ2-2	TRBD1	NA	CASSPVQGAASTGDLFF	TGTGCCAGCAGTCCTGTGCAGGGGGCGGCAAGCACCGGGGATCTGTTTTTT
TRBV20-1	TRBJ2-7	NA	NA	CSARDTSGPGEQYF	TGCAGTGCTAGAGATACCAGCGGGCCGGGAGAGCAGTACTTC
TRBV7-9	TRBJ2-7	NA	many	CASSASGNPYEQYF	TGTGCCAGCAGCGCCTCGGGCAACCCCTACGAGCAGTACTTC
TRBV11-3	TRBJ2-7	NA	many	CASSLQLGDEQYF	TGTGCCAGCAGCTTACAGCTGGGGGACGAGCAGTACTTC
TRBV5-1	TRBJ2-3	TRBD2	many	CASRTGTSGYSSTDTQYF	TGCGCCAGCAGGACCGGGACTAGCGGGTATAGTAGCACAGATACGCAGTATTTT
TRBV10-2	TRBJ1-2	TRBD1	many	CASRGTGSLNYGYTF	TGCGCCAGCAGGGGGACAGGTTCGCTAAACTATGGCTACACCTTC
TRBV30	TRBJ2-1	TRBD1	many	CARYTGTGMDEQFF	TGTGCCCGATACACCGGGACAGGGATGGATGAGCAGTTCTTC
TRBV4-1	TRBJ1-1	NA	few	CASSQDSTINTEAFF	TGCGCCAGCAGCCAAGATAGCACAATAAACACTGAAGCTTTCTTT
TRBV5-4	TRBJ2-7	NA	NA	CASSPDPGVYERYF	TGTGCCAGCAGCCCGGACCCAGGGGTCTACGAGCGGTACTTC
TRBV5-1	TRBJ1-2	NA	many	CASSLSLGGYGYTF	TGCGCCAGCAGCCTGAGCCTGGGAGGCTATGGCTACACCTTC
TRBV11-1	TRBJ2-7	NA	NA	CASSLEYTLRPYEQYF	TGTGCCAGCAGCTTAGAGTACACCTTGCGACCCTACGAGCAGTACTTC
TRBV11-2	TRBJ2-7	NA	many	CASSLRESGEQYF	TGTGCCAGCAGCTTAAGGGAGTCAGGCGAGCAGTACTTC
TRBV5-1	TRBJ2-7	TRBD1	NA	CASSLGHRDSSYEQYF	TGCGCCAGCAGCTTGGGTCACCGGGACAGCTCCTACGAGCAGTACTTC
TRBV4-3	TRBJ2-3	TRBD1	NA	CASSQEGQGDRNTQYF	TGCGCCAGCAGCCAAGAAGGACAGGGGGATAGGAATACGCAGTATTTT
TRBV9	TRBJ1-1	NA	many	CASSGWEVTEAFF	TGTGCCAGCAGCGGCTGGGAGGTCACTGAAGCTTTCTTT
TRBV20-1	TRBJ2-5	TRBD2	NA	CSAREETSGPRTQYF	TGCAGTGCTAGAGAGGAGACTAGCGGCCCCCGGACCCAGTACTTC
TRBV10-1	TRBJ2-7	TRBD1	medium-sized	CASSEGTATYEQYF	TGCGCCAGCAGTGAAGGGACAGCGACCTACGAGCAGTACTTC
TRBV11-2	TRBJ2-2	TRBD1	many	CASSSRPTGGTGELFF	TGTGCCAGCAGCTCCAGACCGACAGGGGGGACCGGGGAGCTGTTTTTT
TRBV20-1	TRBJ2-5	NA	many	CSATPVLKGGTQYF	TGCAGTGCCACGCCGGTCCTCAAGGGTGGGACCCAGTACTTC
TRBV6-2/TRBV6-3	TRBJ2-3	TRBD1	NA	CASSYRTGGGADTQYF	TGTGCCAGCAGTTACCGGACAGGGGGCGGGGCAGATACGCAGTATTTT
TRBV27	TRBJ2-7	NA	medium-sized	CASSSPSGYEQYF	TGTGCCAGCAGTTCCCCCAGCGGCTACGAGCAGTACTTC
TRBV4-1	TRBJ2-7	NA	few	CASSPPGQKFYEQYF	TGCGCCAGCAGCCCTCCGGGACAAAAATTCTACGAGCAGTACTTC
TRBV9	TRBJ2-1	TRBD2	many	CASSVGGREGRTGDWNEQFF	TGTGCCAGCAGCGTAGGCGGGCGGGAGGGGCGTACAGGGGATTGGAATGAGCAGTTCTTC
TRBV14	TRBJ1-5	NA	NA	CASSQERGAPKLQPQHF	TGTGCCAGCAGCCAAGAACGGGGGGCCCCCAAACTCCAGCCCCAGCATTTT
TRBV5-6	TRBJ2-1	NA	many	CASSLEGRGMYNEQFF	TGTGCCAGCAGCTTGGAGGGGCGGGGAATGTACAATGAGCAGTTCTTC
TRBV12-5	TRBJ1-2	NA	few	CASGLCNWGFTHYGYTF	TGTGCTAGTGGTTTGTGTAATTGGGGCTTTACACACTATGGCTACACCTTC
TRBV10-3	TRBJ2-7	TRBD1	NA	CAIRTSGQVFNDQYF	TGTGCCATCAGGACGTCGGGACAGGTGTTCAACGATCAGTACTTC
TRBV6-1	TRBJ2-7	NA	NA	CASIGGSEKYF	TGTGCCAGCATCGGGGGCAGCGAGAAGTACTTC
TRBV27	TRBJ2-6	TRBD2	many	CASSLHAGGISGANVLTF	TGTGCCAGCAGTTTACATGCGGGAGGAATATCTGGGGCCAACGTCCTGACTTTC
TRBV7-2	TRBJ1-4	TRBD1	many	CASTVGTGGEKLFF	TGTGCCAGCACCGTCGGGACAGGGGGTGAAAAACTGTTTTTT
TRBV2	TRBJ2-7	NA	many	CASSQAGPGTYEQYF	TGTGCCAGCAGTCAGGCCGGCCCTGGGACCTACGAGCAGTACTTC
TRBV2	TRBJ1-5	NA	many	CASISERGSNQPQHF	TGTGCCAGCATATCTGAGCGAGGGAGCAATCAGCCCCAGCATTTT
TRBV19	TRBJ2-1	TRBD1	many	CASSMGQEYNEQFF	TGTGCCAGTAGTATGGGACAGGAATACAATGAGCAGTTCTTC